A selection of T cell receptor beta chains follows, all from one sample in a study of cytomegalovirus exposure and HLA in healthy donors. The assay was immunoSEQ multiplex PCR, and TCRdb's table has in-frame clones only and misses some. The table has nearly 300,000 clones, just over 85% seen once. The sequencing input was PBMCs. All receptors derive from a man aged 35 to 55 in good health and CMV-seropositive. The CDR3 runs from the conserved cysteine through the conserved F or W. The D gene is left open where the match is weak. Clone size is given for some rows only: seen once, a few or many times, or a class if the clone is expanded.

j_call clone_size d_call v_call cdr3_aa cdr3_nt
TRBJ2-7 NA NA TRBV6-1 CASSEAPEHEQYF TGTGCCAGCAGTGAAGCCCCGGAGCACGAGCAGTACTTC
TRBJ1-2 NA NA TRBV15 CATSRELALNYGYTF TGTGCCACCAGCAGAGAGTTGGCCCTTAACTATGGCTACACCTTC
TRBJ1-5 NA TRBD1 TRBV28 CASSPPLTGQWDQPQHF TGTGCCAGCAGTCCCCCTCTGACAGGGCAGTGGGATCAGCCCCAGCATTTT
TRBJ2-7 NA TRBD2 TRBV28 CASSPTSGLPYEQYF TGTGCCAGCAGTCCGACTAGCGGGCTACCCTACGAGCAGTACTTC
TRBJ2-3 NA TRBD1 TRBV10-1 CASSEIGTGRDTQYF TGCGCCAGCAGTGAAATCGGGACAGGGCGGGATACGCAGTATTTT
TRBJ1-2 NA NA TRBV30 CAWSDQGRYGYTF TGTGCCTGGAGTGATCAGGGCCGGTATGGCTACACCTTC
TRBJ2-7 NA TRBD1 TRBV7-6 CASSVSTGQALYEQYF TGTGCCAGCAGCGTTTCCACGGGACAGGCGCTCTACGAGCAGTACTTC
TRBJ2-1 NA TRBD2 TRBV27 CASSFRTSGRATRSYNEQFF TGTGCCAGCAGTTTCCGGACTAGCGGGAGGGCCACCCGGTCCTACAATGAGCAGTTCTTC
TRBJ2-7 NA TRBD1 TRBV5-1 CASSLQGSSYEQYF TGCGCCAGCAGCTTACAGGGGAGCTCCTACGAGCAGTACTTC
TRBJ1-6 NA TRBD1 TRBV5-8 CASNRQGWNSPLHF TGTGCCAGCAACAGACAGGGTTGGAATTCACCCCTCCACTTT
TRBJ2-7 NA TRBD2 TRBV5-6 CASSLFLADSYEQYF TGTGCCAGCAGCTTGTTTCTAGCGGACTCCTACGAGCAGTACTTC
TRBJ2-3 NA TRBD2 TRBV5-6 CASSLGSGSLTDTQYF TGTGCCAGCAGCTTGGGGAGCGGGAGCCTAACAGATACGCAGTATTTT
TRBJ2-7 NA TRBD2 TRBV6-5 CASTRGLNYEQYF TGTGCCAGCACCCGGGGACTAAACTACGAGCAGTACTTC
TRBJ2-5 NA TRBD2 TRBV5-4 CASSPGLAGAKETQYF TGTGCCAGCAGCCCCGGACTAGCGGGAGCGAAAGAGACCCAGTACTTC
TRBJ2-3 once TRBD1 TRBV6-1 CASKGTGTDTQYF TGTGCCAGCAAAGGGACAGGGACAGATACGCAGTATTTT
TRBJ2-3 NA TRBD1 TRBV4-1 CASSQADRGLGTDTQYF TGCGCCAGCAGCCAGGCGGACAGGGGTCTTGGCACAGATACGCAGTATTTT
TRBJ1-1 NA NA TRBV29-1 CSVQQVTNTEAFF TGCAGCGTTCAACAGGTAACGAACACTGAAGCTTTCTTT
TRBJ1-1 NA NA TRBV29-1 CSVEDLNSPEAFF TGCAGCGTTGAAGATCTTAACAGTCCTGAAGCTTTCTTT
TRBJ2-7 few TRBD1 TRBV7-9 CASSPRDSPREQYF TGTGCCAGCAGCCCCCGGGACAGTCCCCGCGAGCAGTACTTC
TRBJ2-5 NA TRBD1 TRBV6-1 CASSEADRGQETQYF TGTGCCAGCAGTGAAGCCGACAGGGGACAAGAGACCCAGTACTTC
TRBJ1-5 NA NA TRBV6-5 CASSYSKASNQPQHF TGTGCCAGCAGTTACTCGAAAGCCAGCAATCAGCCCCAGCATTTT
TRBJ2-1 NA NA TRBV18 CASSPSGLTGDEQFF TGTGCCAGCTCACCATCGGGACTCACGGGGGATGAGCAGTTCTTC
TRBJ1-1 NA NA TRBV2 CASSDQGARTEAFF TGTGCCAGCAGTGATCAGGGCGCCCGCACTGAAGCTTTCTTT
TRBJ1-1 NA NA TRBV4-3 CASSQLRGTEAFF TGCGCCAGCAGCCAGCTCAGGGGAACTGAAGCTTTCTTT
TRBJ2-6 NA TRBD1 TRBV9 CASSASTQGPYSGANVLTF TGTGCCAGCAGCGCAAGCACACAGGGGCCGTACTCTGGGGCCAACGTCCTGACTTTC
TRBJ2-1 NA NA TRBV2 CASSEGLSYNEQFF TGTGCCAGCAGTGAAGGTCTCTCCTACAATGAGCAGTTCTTC
TRBJ2-1 NA NA TRBV5-4 CASTPRQEGEQFF TGTGCCAGCACCCCTCGGCAGGAGGGTGAGCAGTTCTTC
TRBJ1-2 NA NA TRBV25-1 CASRTGDNGYTF TGTGCCAGCAGGACCGGGGACAATGGCTACACCTTC
TRBJ1-3 NA TRBD1 TRBV6-5 CASSRDRVSGNTIYF TGTGCCAGCAGTCGGGACAGGGTCTCTGGAAACACCATATATTTT
TRBJ2-1 NA TRBD2 TRBV2 CASSPGTSGSLGNEQFF TGTGCCAGCAGCCCCGGGACTAGCGGGAGTCTTGGCAATGAGCAGTTCTTC
TRBJ2-5 NA NA TRBV5-1 CASSLAVSYQETQYF TGCGCCAGCAGCTTGGCCGTCAGTTACCAAGAGACCCAGTACTTC
TRBJ2-1 NA NA TRBV9 CASSVDFGYNEQFF TGTGCCAGCAGCGTAGATTTCGGCTACAATGAGCAGTTCTTC
TRBJ2-7 NA NA TRBV12-5 CASGLAGTGKQYF TGTGCTAGTGGTCTAGCTGGCACAGGGAAGCAGTACTTC
TRBJ2-1 NA TRBD2 TRBV7-2 CASNLAGGPGNEQFF TGTGCCAGCAACCTAGCGGGAGGGCCGGGGAATGAGCAGTTCTTC
TRBJ1-2 NA TRBD1 TRBV6-6 CASSYARDRTNYGYTF TGTGCCAGCAGTTACGCCCGGGACAGAACTAACTATGGCTACACCTTC
TRBJ2-7 once TRBD2 TRBV6-6 CASKVAGGYEQYF TGTGCCAGCAAGGTAGCGGGAGGGTACGAGCAGTACTTC
TRBJ1-6 NA TRBD1 TRBV2 CASTEERDRNSPLHF TGTGCCAGCACGGAAGAACGGGACAGGAATTCACCCCTCCACTTT
TRBJ1-1 NA NA TRBV27 CASRGVNTEAFF TGTGCCAGCAGAGGGGTGAACACTGAAGCTTTCTTT
TRBJ2-3 NA TRBD2 TRBV29-1 CSVGRTSGRGDTQYF TGCAGCGTCGGCCGGACTAGCGGGAGGGGAGATACGCAGTATTTT
TRBJ2-7 NA NA TRBV2 CASRYTGPHEQYF TGTGCCAGCAGGTATACAGGGCCACACGAGCAGTACTTC
TRBJ2-2 NA NA TRBV9 CASSVNPDSPNTGELFF TGTGCCAGCAGCGTAAACCCGGACAGCCCGAACACCGGGGAGCTGTTTTTT
TRBJ2-7 NA TRBD2 TRBV30 CAWSAGTSGIDEQYF TGTGCCTGGAGTGCTGGGACTAGCGGAATCGACGAGCAGTACTTC
TRBJ2-7 NA TRBD1 TRBV4-2 CASSRDRGLYEQYF TGTGCCAGCAGCCGGGACAGGGGGCTCTACGAGCAGTACTTC
TRBJ2-5 NA TRBD1 TRBV7-6 CASSSYLTGQGKETQYF TGTGCCAGCAGCTCGTACCTGACGGGACAGGGGAAAGAGACCCAGTACTTC
TRBJ1-3 once NA TRBV2 CASSPQAVFGGNTIYF TGTGCCAGCAGTCCCCAAGCGGTTTTCGGGGGAAACACCATATATTTT
TRBJ1-2 NA TRBD1 TRBV6-4 CASSDSTGEGPGYGYTF TGTGCCAGCAGTGACTCGACAGGGGAAGGGCCTGGCTATGGCTACACCTTC
TRBJ1-5 NA NA TRBV28 CASSFSLRTGGEGNQPQHF TGTGCCAGCAGCTTCTCACTTCGGACGGGCGGGGAGGGCAATCAGCCCCAGCATTTT
TRBJ1-5 NA NA TRBV28 CASSPLNQPQHF TGTGCCAGCAGTCCCCTCAATCAGCCCCAGCATTTT
TRBJ2-7 NA TRBD1 TRBV27 CASSDRVGFWDRGYEQYF TGTGCCAGCAGTGACCGGGTCGGGTTCTGGGACAGGGGCTACGAGCAGTACTTC
TRBJ2-7 NA TRBD2 TRBV7-6 CASSPYSGRGAGYEQYF TGTGCCAGCAGTCCTTACTCGGGGCGGGGGGCCGGGTACGAGCAGTACTTC
TRBJ2-7 once NA TRBV21-1 CASCLRVHCIYEQYF TGTGCCAGCTGCCTCCGGGTCCATTGTATCTACGAGCAGTACTTC
TRBJ2-3 NA NA TRBV19 CASRKIAWSTDTQYF TGTGCCAGTAGAAAGATAGCGTGGAGCACAGATACGCAGTATTTT
TRBJ1-5 once TRBD1 TRBV7-6 CASTPGTGRNQPQHF TGTGCCAGCACCCCAGGGACAGGCCGCAATCAGCCCCAGCATTTT
TRBJ1-1 NA NA TRBV5-1 CASSLYPGGNTEAFF TGCGCCAGCAGCTTGTATCCGGGAGGGAACACTGAAGCTTTCTTT
TRBJ1-5 NA TRBD1 TRBV9 CASSPGTVNQPQHF TGTGCCAGCAGCCCAGGGACAGTCAATCAGCCCCAGCATTTT